These T cell receptor beta chains were read from a single sample in a study of CD8 T cells in ankylosing spondylitis. TCRdb analysed the 5' RACE reads with MiXCR anew, one entry per CDR3 protein. The sample holds around 250,000 distinct CDR3 sequences, 15% to 20% seen once. The material sequenced was blood, either unsorted or a sorted T cell fraction (not recorded which). The receptors originated from a male donor with ankylosing spondylitis or in good health (not recorded which). Both conserved end residues are part of each CDR3. Fields, in order: D gene, J gene, V gene, clone size, CDR3 protein, CDR3 DNA. A D gene is named only where the DNA matches it firmly. Only some rows state a clone size, as once, few, many or a class for expanded clones.

-,TRBJ2-3,TRBV27,few,CASSFKSWSTDTQYF,TGTGCCAGCAGTTTTAAATCGTGGAGCACAGATACGCAGTATTTT
-,TRBJ1-2,TRBV9,few,CASSHRSGETNYGYTF,TGTGCCAGCAGCCATCGATCGGGAGAAACTAACTATGGCTACACCTTC
TRBD2,TRBJ2-1,TRBV11-3,-,CASSQEAGARPYNEQFF,TGTGCCAGCAGCCAAGAGGCGGGAGCCCGGCCTTACAATGAGCAGTTCTTC
-,TRBJ2-2,TRBV7-2,few,CASTAGGNTGELFF,TGTGCCAGCACAGCGGGCGGGAACACCGGGGAGCTGTTTTTT
TRBD1,TRBJ1-5,TRBV29-1,-,CSVGDREDQPQHF,TGCAGCGTGGGCGACAGGGAAGACCAGCCCCAGCATTTT
TRBD2,TRBJ2-2,TRBV11-1,-,CASSLEGRANLAGANTGELFF,TGTGCCAGCAGCTTAGAGGGCAGGGCGAACCTAGCGGGGGCGAACACCGGGGAGCTGTTTTTT
-,TRBJ2-7,TRBV6-5,few,CASNSGVANYEQYF,TGTGCCAGCAATTCAGGGGTGGCAAACTACGAGCAGTACTTC
TRBD2,TRBJ2-3,TRBV12-3/TRBV12-4,-,CASSAGLATSTDTQYF,TGTGCCAGCAGTGCGGGACTAGCGACAAGCACAGATACGCAGTATTTT
TRBD2,TRBJ2-1,TRBV6-2/TRBV6-3,-,CASSPRGVTAFNEQFF,TGTGCCAGCAGTCCGCGGGGGGTAACGGCTTTCAATGAGCAGTTCTTC
-,TRBJ2-7,TRBV3-1,-,CASSQDPGHMTKQYF,TGTGCCAGCAGCCAAGATCCAGGACATATGACTAAGCAGTACTTC
-,TRBJ2-4,TRBV7-2,-,CASSLDWWSRNIQYF,TGTGCCAGCAGCTTAGATTGGTGGTCGAGGAACATTCAGTACTTC
-,TRBJ2-3,TRBV6-2/TRBV6-3,-,CASEGSSSTDTQYF,TGTGCCAGCGAGGGGTCCTCTAGCACAGATACGCAGTATTTT
-,TRBJ2-3,TRBV4-1,-,CASSRLLGTDTQYF,TGCGCCAGCAGCCGCCTTTTGGGCACAGATACGCAGTATTTT
-,TRBJ2-1,TRBV13,-,CASSLAVLNVDEQFF,TGTGCCAGCAGTCTTGCGGTTTTAAACGTGGATGAGCAGTTCTTC
-,TRBJ2-5,TRBV12-3/TRBV12-4,few,CASSLNSVQETQYF,TGTGCCAGCAGTTTAAATTCTGTACAAGAGACCCAGTACTTC
TRBD2,TRBJ2-1,TRBV6-1,many,CASSELAGGHTDEQFF,TGTGCCAGCAGCGAACTAGCGGGAGGCCATACTGACGAGCAGTTCTTC
-,TRBJ2-5,TRBV6-5,-,CASSYRPAGVGETQYF,TGTGCCAGCAGTTACAGGCCAGCCGGGGTAGGAGAGACCCAGTACTTC
-,TRBJ2-5,TRBV7-9,-,CASSSWSAETQYF,TGTGCCAGCAGCTCCTGGTCCGCTGAGACCCAGTACTTC
-,TRBJ2-1,TRBV24-1,-,CATSGVYNEQFF,TGTGCCACCTCCGGAGTCTACAATGAGCAGTTCTTC
-,TRBJ2-1,TRBV9,few,CASSVEGRLNEQFF,TGTGCCAGCAGCGTAGAGGGCCGTCTCAATGAGCAGTTCTTC
-,TRBJ2-3,TRBV2,-,CASSELDRSTDTQYF,TGTGCCAGCAGTGAATTGGACAGAAGCACAGATACGCAGTATTTT
TRBD1,TRBJ1-5,TRBV6-1,many,CASSVSQGASNQPQHF,TGTGCCAGCAGTGTTTCCCAGGGGGCTAGCAATCAGCCCCAGCATTTT
TRBD1,TRBJ2-1,TRBV20-1,-,CSARDRAGTGAPPEQFF,TGCAGTGCTAGAGATCGGGCCGGGACAGGGGCCCCTCCTGAGCAGTTCTTC
-,TRBJ2-5,TRBV29-1,few,CSVDEGVQETQYF,TGCAGCGTTGACGAGGGGGTCCAAGAGACCCAGTACTTC
-,TRBJ2-7,TRBV4-1,-,CASSPPGATGEQYF,TGCGCCAGCAGCCCCCCGGGGGCTACGGGGGAGCAGTACTTC
TRBD2,TRBJ2-1,TRBV20-1,few,CSARDLGGAYNEQFF,TGCAGTGCTAGAGATCTTGGGGGGGCCTACAATGAGCAGTTCTTC
-,TRBJ2-1,TRBV12-3/TRBV12-4,-,CASRAGHSKFF,TGTGCCAGCAGGGCGGGGCACAGTAAGTTCTTC
-,TRBJ1-1,TRBV9,few,CASSVGNGNTEAFF,TGTGCCAGCAGCGTAGGGAATGGGAACACTGAAGCTTTCTTT
-,TRBJ2-1,TRBV3-1,few,CASSPGRGSPYNEQFF,TGTGCCAGCAGCCCCGGTCGTGGGAGTCCGTACAATGAGCAGTTCTTC
TRBD2,TRBJ2-7,TRBV4-1,-,CASSPFMGLAGASYEQYF,TGCGCCAGCAGCCCATTCATGGGACTAGCGGGAGCCTCCTACGAGCAGTACTTC
TRBD1,TRBJ1-4,TRBV20-1,-,CSARRDRAEEKLFF,TGCAGTGCTAGACGGGACAGGGCTGAGGAAAAACTGTTTTTT
TRBD1,TRBJ2-1,TRBV12-3/TRBV12-4,few,CASSPERQGGGNEQFF,TGTGCCAGCAGTCCAGAGCGACAGGGGGGAGGGAATGAGCAGTTCTTC